These 2 T cell receptor beta chains were all obtained from the same sample, sequenced in a study of cytomegalovirus exposure and HLA in healthy donors. The PCR contained 60 Vbeta and 13 Jbeta primers. TCRdb keeps only in-frame clones here, not all; method: immunoSEQ multiplex PCR. The table lists around 140,000 clones, 75% to 80% of them singletons, with 2% to 2.5% in the top ten. The sequenced sample consisted of PBMCs. These receptors all come from a woman in her late teens or twenties in good health and CMV-seropositive.

The chain links TRBV4-1 to TRBJ2-4; D unresolved. In germline, CDR1 is MGHRA, CDR2 YSYEKL. The CDR3 length is 13 residues. V was cut by 0 bases and J by 7 bases, with 7 bases left in between. CDR3 in amino acids: CASSQELRNIQYF. The CDR3 bases are TGCGCCAGCAGCCAAGAATTGAGGAACATTCAGTACTTC.

The chain joins TRBV2 to TRBJ2-1, with 8 bases identical to TRBD2. The CDR3 totals 14 residues. Germline assignment: CDR1 SNHLY and CDR2 FYNNEI. The V gene end was trimmed by 8 bases and the J gene end by 5 bases; junction bases not matched to a gene: 8. The chain's CDR3 is CASRVSGGNNEQFF. DNA for the CDR3: TGTGCCAGCCGAGTGAGCGGGGGTAACAATGAGCAGTTCTTC.